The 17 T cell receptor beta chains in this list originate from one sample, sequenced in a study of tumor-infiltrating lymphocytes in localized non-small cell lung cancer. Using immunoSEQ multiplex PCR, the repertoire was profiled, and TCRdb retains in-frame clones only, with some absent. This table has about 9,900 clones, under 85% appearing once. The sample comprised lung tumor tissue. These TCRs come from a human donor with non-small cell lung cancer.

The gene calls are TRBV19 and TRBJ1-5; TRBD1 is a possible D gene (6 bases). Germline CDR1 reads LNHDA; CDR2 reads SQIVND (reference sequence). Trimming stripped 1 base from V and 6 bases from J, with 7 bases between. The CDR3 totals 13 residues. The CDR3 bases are TGTGCCAGTAGTATAGGGGGGGCTCAGCCCCAGCATTTT. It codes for CASSIGGAQPQHF.

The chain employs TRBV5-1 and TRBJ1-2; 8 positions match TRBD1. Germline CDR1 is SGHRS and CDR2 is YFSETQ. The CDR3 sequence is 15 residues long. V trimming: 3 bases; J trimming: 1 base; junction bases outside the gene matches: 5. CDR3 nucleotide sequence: TGCGCCAGCAGCTCAATGACAGGGGTTAACTATGGCTACACCTTC. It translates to CASSSMTGVNYGYTF. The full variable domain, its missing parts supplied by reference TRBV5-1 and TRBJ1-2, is KAGVTQTPRYLIKTRGQQVTLSCSPISGHRSVSWYQQTPGQGLQFLFEYFSETQRNKGNFPGRFSGRQFSNSRSEMNVSTLELGDSALYLCASSSMTGVNYGYTFGSGTRLTVV.

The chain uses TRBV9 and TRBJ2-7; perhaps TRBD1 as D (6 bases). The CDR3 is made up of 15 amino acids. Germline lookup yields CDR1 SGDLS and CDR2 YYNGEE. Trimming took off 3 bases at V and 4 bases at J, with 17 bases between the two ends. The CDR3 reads CASSAGPRTDYEQYF. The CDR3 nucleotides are TGTGCCAGCAGCGCAGGTCCGAGGACAGATTACGAGCAGTACTTC.

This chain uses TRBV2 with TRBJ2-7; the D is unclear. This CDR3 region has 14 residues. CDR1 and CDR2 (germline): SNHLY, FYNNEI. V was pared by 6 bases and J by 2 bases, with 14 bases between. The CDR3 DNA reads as TGTGCCAGCAGCCGGCCTCAGGTCCCCTACGAGCAGTACTTC. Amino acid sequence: CASSRPQVPYEQYF.

In DNA form, the CDR3 reads TGTGCCAGCAGGGAAAGGGCGTCCTACGAGCAGTACTTC. It yields the protein CASRERASYEQYF. The rearrangement links TRBV2 to TRBJ2-7, with unresolved D. V was cut by 6 bases and J by 1 base, with 10 bases left in between. This CDR3 is built from 13 residues. The germline gives CDR1 SNHLY, CDR2 FYNNEI.

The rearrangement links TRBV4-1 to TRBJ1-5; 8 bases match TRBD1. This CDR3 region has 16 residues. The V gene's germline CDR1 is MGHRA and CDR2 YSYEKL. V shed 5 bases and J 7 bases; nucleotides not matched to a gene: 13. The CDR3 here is CASSDSWDRNGQPQHF. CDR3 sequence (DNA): TGCGCCAGCAGCGACTCGTGGGACAGGAACGGCCAGCCCCAGCATTTT.

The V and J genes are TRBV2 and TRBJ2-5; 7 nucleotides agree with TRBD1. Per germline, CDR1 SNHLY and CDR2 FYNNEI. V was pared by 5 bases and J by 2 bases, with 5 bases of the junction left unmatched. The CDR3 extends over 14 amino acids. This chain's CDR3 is CASSSSTGQETQYF. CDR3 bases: TGTGCCAGCAGTTCCTCGACAGGGCAAGAGACCCAGTACTTC.

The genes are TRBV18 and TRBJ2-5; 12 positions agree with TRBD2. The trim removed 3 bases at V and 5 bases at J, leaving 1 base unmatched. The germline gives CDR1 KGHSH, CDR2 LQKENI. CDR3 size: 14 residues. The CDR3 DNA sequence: TGTGCCAGCTCACCCGGGACTAGCGGGGAGACCCAGTACTTC. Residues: CASSPGTSGETQYF. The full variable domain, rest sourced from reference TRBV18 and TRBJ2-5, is NAGVMQNPRHLVRRRGQEARLRCSPMKGHSHVYWYRQLPEEGLKFMVYLQKENIIDESGMPKERFSAEFPKEGPSILRIQQVVRGDSAAYFCASSPGTSGETQYFGPGTRLLVL.

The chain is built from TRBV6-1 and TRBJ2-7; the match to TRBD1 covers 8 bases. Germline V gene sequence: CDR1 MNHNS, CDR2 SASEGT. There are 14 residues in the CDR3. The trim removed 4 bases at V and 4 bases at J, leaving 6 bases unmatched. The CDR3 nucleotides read TGTGCCAGCAGTGCGCAGGGGGCCATGTACGAGCAGTACTTC. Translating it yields CASSAQGAMYEQYF.

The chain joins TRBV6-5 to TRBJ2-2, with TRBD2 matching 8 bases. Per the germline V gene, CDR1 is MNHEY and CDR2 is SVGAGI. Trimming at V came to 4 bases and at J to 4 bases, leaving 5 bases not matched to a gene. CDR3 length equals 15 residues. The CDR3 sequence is CASSSLTSGTGELFF. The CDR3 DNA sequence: TGTGCCAGCAGTTCCCTTACTAGCGGCACCGGGGAGCTGTTTTTT.

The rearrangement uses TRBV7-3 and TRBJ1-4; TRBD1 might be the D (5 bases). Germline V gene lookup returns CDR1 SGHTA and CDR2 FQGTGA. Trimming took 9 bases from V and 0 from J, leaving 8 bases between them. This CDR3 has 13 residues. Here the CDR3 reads CARRGATNEKLFF. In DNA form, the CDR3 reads TGTGCCAGAAGGGGAGCAACTAATGAAAAACTGTTTTTT.

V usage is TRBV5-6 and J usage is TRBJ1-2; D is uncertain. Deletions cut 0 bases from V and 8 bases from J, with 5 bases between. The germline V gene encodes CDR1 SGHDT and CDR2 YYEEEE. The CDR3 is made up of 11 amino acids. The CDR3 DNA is TGTGCCAGCAGCTTGGGCGAGGGCTACACCTTC. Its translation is CASSLGEGYTF.

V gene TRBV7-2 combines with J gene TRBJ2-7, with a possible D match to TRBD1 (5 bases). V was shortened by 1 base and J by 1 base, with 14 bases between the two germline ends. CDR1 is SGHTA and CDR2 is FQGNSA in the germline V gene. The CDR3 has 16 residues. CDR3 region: CASSLDSSRASYEQYF. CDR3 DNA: TGTGCCAGCAGCTTAGACAGCAGCAGGGCATCCTACGAGCAGTACTTC.

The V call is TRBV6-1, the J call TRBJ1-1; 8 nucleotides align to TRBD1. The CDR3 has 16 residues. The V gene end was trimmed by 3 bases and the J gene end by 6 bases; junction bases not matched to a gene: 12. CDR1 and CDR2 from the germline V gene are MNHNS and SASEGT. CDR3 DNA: TGTGCCAGCAGTGATGTTGGCAGGGGGCGTCGCGCTGAAGCTTTCTTT. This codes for CASSDVGRGRRAEAFF.

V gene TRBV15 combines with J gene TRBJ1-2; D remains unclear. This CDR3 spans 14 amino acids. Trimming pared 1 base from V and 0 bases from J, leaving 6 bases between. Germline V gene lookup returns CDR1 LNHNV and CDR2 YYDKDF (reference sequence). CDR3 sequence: CATSRAGTNYGYTF. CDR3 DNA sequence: TGTGCCACCAGCAGAGCCGGAACTAACTATGGCTACACCTTC.

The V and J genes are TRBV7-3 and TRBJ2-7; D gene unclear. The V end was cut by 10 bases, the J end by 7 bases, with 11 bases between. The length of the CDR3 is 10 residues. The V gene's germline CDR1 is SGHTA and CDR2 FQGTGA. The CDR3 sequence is CATKAREQYF. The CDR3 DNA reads TGTGCCACCAAAGCCCGGGAGCAGTACTTC.

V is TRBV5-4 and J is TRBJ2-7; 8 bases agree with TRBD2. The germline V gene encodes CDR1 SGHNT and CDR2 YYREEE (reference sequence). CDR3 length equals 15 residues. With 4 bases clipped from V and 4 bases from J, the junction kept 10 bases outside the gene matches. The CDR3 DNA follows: TGTGCCAGCAGCCTCCCCGGGACTAGTATATACGAGCAGTACTTC. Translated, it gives CASSLPGTSIYEQYF.